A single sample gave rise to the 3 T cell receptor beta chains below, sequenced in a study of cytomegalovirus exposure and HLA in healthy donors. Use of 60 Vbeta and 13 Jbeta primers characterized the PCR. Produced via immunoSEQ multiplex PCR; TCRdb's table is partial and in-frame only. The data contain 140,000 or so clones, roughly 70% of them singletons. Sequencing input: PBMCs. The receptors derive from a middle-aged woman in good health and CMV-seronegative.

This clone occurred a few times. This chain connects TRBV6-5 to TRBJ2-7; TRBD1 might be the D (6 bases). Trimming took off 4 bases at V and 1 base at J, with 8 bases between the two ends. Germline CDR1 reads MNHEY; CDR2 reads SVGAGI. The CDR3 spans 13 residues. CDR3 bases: TGTGCCAGCAGTTCACAGGGTTCCTACGAGCAGTACTTC. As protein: CASSSQGSYEQYF.

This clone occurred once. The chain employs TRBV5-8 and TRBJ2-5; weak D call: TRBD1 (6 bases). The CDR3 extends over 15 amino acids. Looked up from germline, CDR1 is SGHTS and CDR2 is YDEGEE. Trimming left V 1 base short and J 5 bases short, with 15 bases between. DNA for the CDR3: TGTGCCAGCAGCTTGTTTCAGGGGATACGGGAGACCCAGTACTTC. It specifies CASSLFQGIRETQYF. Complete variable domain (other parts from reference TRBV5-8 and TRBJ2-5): EAGVTQSPTHLIKTRGQQATLRCSPISGHTSVYWYQQALGLGLQFLLWYDEGEERNRGNFPPRFSGRQFPNYSSELNVNALELEDSALYLCASSLFQGIRETQYFGPGTRLLVL.

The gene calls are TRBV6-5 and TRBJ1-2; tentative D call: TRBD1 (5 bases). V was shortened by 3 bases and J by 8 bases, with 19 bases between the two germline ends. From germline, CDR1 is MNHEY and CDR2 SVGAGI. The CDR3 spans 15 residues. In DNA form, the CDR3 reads TGTGCCAGCAGTTATGGCAGGGCCGCAGGGAGGGGCTACACCTTC. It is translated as CASSYGRAAGRGYTF.